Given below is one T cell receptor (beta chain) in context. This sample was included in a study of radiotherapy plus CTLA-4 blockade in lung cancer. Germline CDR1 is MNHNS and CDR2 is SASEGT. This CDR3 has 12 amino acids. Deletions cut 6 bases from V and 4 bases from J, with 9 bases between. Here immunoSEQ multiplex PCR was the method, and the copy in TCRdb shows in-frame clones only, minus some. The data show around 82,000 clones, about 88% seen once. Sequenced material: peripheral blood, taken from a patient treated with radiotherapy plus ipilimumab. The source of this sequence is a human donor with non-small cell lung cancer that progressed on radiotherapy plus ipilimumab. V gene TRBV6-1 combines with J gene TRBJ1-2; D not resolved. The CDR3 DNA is TGTGCCAGCAGGAGCATTACCTATGGCTACACCTTC. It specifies CASRSITYGYTF.